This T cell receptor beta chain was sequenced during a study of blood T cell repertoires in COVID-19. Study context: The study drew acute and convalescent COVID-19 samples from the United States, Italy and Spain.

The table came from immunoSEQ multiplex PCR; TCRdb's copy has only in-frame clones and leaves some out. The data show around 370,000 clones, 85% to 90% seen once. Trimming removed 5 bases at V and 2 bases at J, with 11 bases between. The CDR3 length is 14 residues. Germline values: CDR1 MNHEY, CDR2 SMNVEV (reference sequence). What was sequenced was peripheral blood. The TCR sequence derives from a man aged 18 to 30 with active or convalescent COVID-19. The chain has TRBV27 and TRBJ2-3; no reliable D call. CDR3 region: CASSLLSYTDTQYF. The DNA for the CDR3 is TGTGCCAGCAGTCTCCTCTCCTACACAGATACGCAGTATTTT.